These T cell receptor beta chains were read from a single sample in a study of T cell repertoires in cytomegalovirus infection. In TCRdb, the reads were re-called with MiXCR into one record per CDR3 protein. The sample contains some 480,000 distinct CDR3 sequences, 25% to 35% of which appear only once. No cognate antigen is known for these TCRs. The sequenced sample was cultured PBMCs, obtained from culture after CMV antigen stimulation. These receptors all come from a human donor in good health (CMV status not recorded). Some clones in this sample may be carry-over from other donors' samples. Each CDR3 is given with its conserved first and last residue. D genes are given only for firm matches.

V	D	J	CDR3
TRBV7-9	NA	TRBJ2-1	CASILVRDDEQFF
TRBV14	NA	TRBJ1-1	CASSRQPNTEAFF
TRBV20-1	TRBD1	TRBJ2-3	CSALTGLSRTDTQYF
TRBV6-5	NA	TRBJ2-2	CASCGATGELFF
TRBV20-1	NA	TRBJ2-1	CSANGLGTPLGDEQFF
TRBV6-5	TRBD2	TRBJ2-6	CASSYTGTSASGANVLTF
TRBV7-2	TRBD1	TRBJ2-2	CASYDRGNTGELFF
TRBV4-3	TRBD2	TRBJ2-3	CAIRQGPVAGGRGDTQYF
TRBV27	NA	TRBJ2-7	CASSSGPSYEQYF
TRBV10-3	TRBD1	TRBJ2-7	CAISEDLGQGSYEQYF
TRBV29-1	TRBD2	TRBJ2-1	CSVGTAGGWVDEQFF
TRBV12-3/TRBV12-4	NA	TRBJ2-7	CASSLNLVGSYEQYF
TRBV29-1	NA	TRBJ2-1	CSARSAPYEQFF
TRBV12-3/TRBV12-4	NA	TRBJ1-2	CASSPDTSYGYTF
TRBV6-8	TRBD2	TRBJ2-5	CASSYIAGVETQYF